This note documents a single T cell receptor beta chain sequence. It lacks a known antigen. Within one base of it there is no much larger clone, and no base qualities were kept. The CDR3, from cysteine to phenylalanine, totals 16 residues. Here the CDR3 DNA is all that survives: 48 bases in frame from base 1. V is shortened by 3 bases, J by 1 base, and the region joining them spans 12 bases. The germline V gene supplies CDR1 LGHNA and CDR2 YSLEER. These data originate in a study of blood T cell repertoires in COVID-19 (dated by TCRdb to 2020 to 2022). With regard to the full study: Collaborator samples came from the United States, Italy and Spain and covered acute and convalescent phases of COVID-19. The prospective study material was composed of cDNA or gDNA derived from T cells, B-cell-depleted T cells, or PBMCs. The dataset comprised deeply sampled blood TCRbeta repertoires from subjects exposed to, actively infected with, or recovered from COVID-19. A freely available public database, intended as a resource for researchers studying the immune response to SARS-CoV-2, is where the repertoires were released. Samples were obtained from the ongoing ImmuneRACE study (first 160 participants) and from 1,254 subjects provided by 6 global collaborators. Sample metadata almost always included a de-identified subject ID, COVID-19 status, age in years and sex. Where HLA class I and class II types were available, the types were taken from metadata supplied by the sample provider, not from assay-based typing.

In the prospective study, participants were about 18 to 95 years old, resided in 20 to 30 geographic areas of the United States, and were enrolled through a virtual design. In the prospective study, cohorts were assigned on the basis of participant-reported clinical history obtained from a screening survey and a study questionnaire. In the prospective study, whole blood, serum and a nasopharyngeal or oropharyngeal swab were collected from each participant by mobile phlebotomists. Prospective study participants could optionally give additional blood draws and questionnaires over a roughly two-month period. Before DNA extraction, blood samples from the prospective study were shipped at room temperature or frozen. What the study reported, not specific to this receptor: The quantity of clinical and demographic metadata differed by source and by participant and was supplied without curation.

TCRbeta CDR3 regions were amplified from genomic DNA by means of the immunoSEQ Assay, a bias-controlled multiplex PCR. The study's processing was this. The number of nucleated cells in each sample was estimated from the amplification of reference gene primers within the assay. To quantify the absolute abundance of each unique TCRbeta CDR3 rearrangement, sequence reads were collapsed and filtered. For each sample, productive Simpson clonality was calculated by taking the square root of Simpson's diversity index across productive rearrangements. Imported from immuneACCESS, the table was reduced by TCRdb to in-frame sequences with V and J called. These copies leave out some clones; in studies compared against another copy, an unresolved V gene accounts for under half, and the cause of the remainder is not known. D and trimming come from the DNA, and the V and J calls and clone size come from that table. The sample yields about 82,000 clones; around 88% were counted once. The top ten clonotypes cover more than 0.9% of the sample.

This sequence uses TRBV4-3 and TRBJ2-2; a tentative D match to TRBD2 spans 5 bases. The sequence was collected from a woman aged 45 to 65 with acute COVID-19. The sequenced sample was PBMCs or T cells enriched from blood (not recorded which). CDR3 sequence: CASSQGSGLNTGELFF. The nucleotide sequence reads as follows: TGCGCCAGCAGCCAGGGAAGCGGATTGAACACCGGGGAGCTGTTTTTT.